This T cell receptor beta chain was identified in a study of tumor-infiltrating lymphocytes in primary liver carcinoma. Study-level information: Patients comprised men and women whose ages fell between 30 and 69 years. Stage T1-T3 N0M0 tumors spanned 4.2 to 10 cm. General study points: Each sample was bulk and unsorted; consequently, CD4+ and CD8+ repertoires were not compared.

RNA was extracted from whole blood without cell sorting, alongside germline DNA. Chronic HBV infection was present in the patients, who were treatment-naive. This CDR3 region has 16 residues. Germline-derived CDR1 and CDR2 are MNHNY and SVGAGI (reference sequence). J was trimmed by 5 bases and V by 0 bases; bases with no gene match: 4. A primer matching the constant region was used to make TCR beta cDNA from around 550 ng of total RNA. Slightly modified ARM-PCR with three nested multiplex PCR rounds yielded TCR beta libraries. Researchers ran the first two PCR rounds for ten to eleven cycles each with TRBV1-TRBV30 forward primers and a C-beta reverse primer. Each CDR3 protein is one row after TCRdb ran MiXCR on the multiplex PCR reads. In the table there are 250,000 to 400,000 distinct CDR3 sequences, approximately 65% of which are singletons. As for this clonotype: Its antigen is as yet unknown.

This receptor was identified in a man aged 40-55 years with primary liver carcinoma and hepatitis B virus infection. The chain carries TRBV6-6 and TRBJ2-2; TRBD1 matches 9 bases. Material for sequencing was peripheral blood. The DNA for the CDR3 is TGTGCCAGCAGTTACTCCCTGACAGGGGGAACCGGGGAGCTGTTTTTT. It codes for CASSYSLTGGTGELFF.